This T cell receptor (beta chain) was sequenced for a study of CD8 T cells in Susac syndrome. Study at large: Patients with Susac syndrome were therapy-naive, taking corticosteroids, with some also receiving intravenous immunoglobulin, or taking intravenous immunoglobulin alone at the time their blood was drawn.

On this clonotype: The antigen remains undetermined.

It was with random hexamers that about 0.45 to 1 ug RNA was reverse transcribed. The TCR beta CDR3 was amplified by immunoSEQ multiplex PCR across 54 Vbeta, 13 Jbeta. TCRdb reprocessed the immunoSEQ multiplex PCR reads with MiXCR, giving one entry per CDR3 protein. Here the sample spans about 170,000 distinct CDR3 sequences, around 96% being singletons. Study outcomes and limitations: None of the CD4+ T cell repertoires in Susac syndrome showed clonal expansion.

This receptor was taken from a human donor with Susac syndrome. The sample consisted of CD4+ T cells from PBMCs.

The DNA of the CDR3 is TGTGCCAGCAGCGGAACGGGAGGGCCAAATACGCAGTATTTT. This codes for CASSGTGGPNTQYF. The chain is built from TRBV9 and TRBJ2-3; TRBD2 aligns across 8 bases. Unmatched junction bases numbered 7, after V lost 3 bases and J lost 7 bases. In germline, CDR1 is SGDLS, CDR2 YYNGEE. The CDR3 is 14 amino acids.